The 32 T cell receptor beta chains in this list originate from one sample, sequenced in a study of blood T cell repertoires in COVID-19. Sequencing was performed with immunoSEQ multiplex PCR; in TCRdb, only in-frame clones are kept and a portion is missing. Seen here are 200,000 to 300,000 clones, 70% to 90% observed once, and the top ten hold about 6.3%. Material for sequencing was peripheral blood. The receptors come from a woman in her sixties with active or convalescent COVID-19.

The rearrangement uses TRBV5-8 and TRBJ1-2; 7 nucleotides line up with TRBD1. Germline V lookup: CDR1 SGHTS, CDR2 YDEGEE. V lost 3 bases to trimming and J lost 5 bases; unmatched junction nucleotides: 7. The CDR3 is 14 amino acids. The CDR3 here is CASSSDRPYYGYTF. In nucleotides, the CDR3 is TGTGCCAGCAGCTCGGACAGGCCTTATTATGGCTACACCTTC.

The table lists this clone with a count of one. V gene TRBV10-3 combines with J gene TRBJ1-5; D is unclear. CDR1 ENHRY and CDR2 SYGVKD come from the germline V gene. Trimming left V 2 bases short and J 3 bases short, with 14 bases between. The CDR3 extends over 16 amino acids. In nucleotides, the CDR3 is TGTGCCATCAGTGAGACAGCTCTTCGGTACAATCAGCCCCAGCATTTT. Protein sequence: CAISETALRYNQPQHF.

Here the CDR3 DNA reads TGTGCCAGCAGCTCTGGGGGGGGCGGCACCCGCAATCAGCCCCAGCATTTT. Its translation: CASSSGGGGTRNQPQHF. The chain uses TRBV5-4 and TRBJ1-5, with a weak D call TRBD1 (6 bases). The germline V gene has CDR1 SGHNT and CDR2 YYREEE (reference sequence). The CDR3 sequence is 17 residues long. V lost 3 bases to trimming and J lost 2 bases, with 18 bases between them.

This chain joins TRBV5-4 and TRBJ1-6, with D possibly matching TRBD1 (5 bases). The CDR3 is 15 amino acids. Trimming left V 4 bases short and J 10 bases short, with 18 bases between. The germline V gene has CDR1 SGHNT and CDR2 YYREEE (reference sequence). Written as DNA, the CDR3 is TGTGCCAGCAGCAATTCTAGGGTACAGGAGTCACCCCTCCACTTT. It is translated as CASSNSRVQESPLHF.

The chain joins TRBV9 to TRBJ2-3; 9 bases are a match to TRBD1. The CDR3 runs 17 residues. Germline values: CDR1 SGDLS, CDR2 YYNGEE. J gave up 2 bases and V 4 bases, and 11 bases lay outside the gene matches. In DNA, the CDR3 is TGTGCCAGCAGCCCCCGGACCGGGACAGGGTCCACAGATACGCAGTATTTT. Translated: CASSPRTGTGSTDTQYF.

This clone was seen just once. V usage is TRBV6-6 and J usage is TRBJ1-1, with no clear D. Germline V lookup: CDR1 MNHNY, CDR2 SVGAGI (reference sequence). Trimming stripped 2 bases from V and 3 bases from J, with 16 bases between. CDR3 size: 16 residues. The CDR3 sequence: CASSYPPSAGYTEAFF. Here the CDR3 DNA reads TGTGCCAGCAGTTACCCCCCTTCAGCGGGGTACACTGAAGCTTTCTTT.

The rearrangement joins TRBV19 to TRBJ1-2, with 9 nucleotides matching TRBD1. Germline trimming cut 3 bases from V and 3 bases from J; bases unmatched to any gene: 8. Germline V lookup: CDR1 LNHDA, CDR2 SQIVND (reference sequence). This CDR3 comprises 16 residues. CDR3 amino acids: CASSIRRDREHYGYTF. Written as DNA, the CDR3 is TGTGCCAGTAGTATCCGCCGGGACAGGGAACACTATGGCTACACCTTC.

The CDR3 region is CAISESGDRGAGTIGAFF. The CDR3 DNA reads TGTGCCATCAGTGAGTCGGGGGACAGGGGCGCAGGGACCATTGGTGCTTTCTTT. The chain couples TRBV10-3 to TRBJ1-1; 10 nucleotides line up with TRBD1. The germline CDR1 and CDR2 sequences are ENHRY and SYGVKD. J lost 11 bases, V lost 0 bases, and 18 bases had no gene match. The CDR3 runs 18 residues.

This clone was counted only a few times. The chain links TRBV7-2 to TRBJ1-3; 9 nucleotides align to TRBD1. The trim removed 1 base at V and 4 bases at J, leaving 2 bases unmatched. The germline V gene encodes CDR1 SGHTA and CDR2 FQGNSA. CDR3 size: 15 residues. The CDR3 DNA reads as TGTGCCAGCAGCTTAGTACAGGGGGCGGGAAACACCATATATTTT. It is translated as CASSLVQGAGNTIYF.

In regard to this clone: Distinct nucleotide sequences in the sample also encode this CDR3. This sequence joins TRBV6-5 and TRBJ1-1; a weak D match, TRBD1 (6 bases). CDR3 length equals 13 residues. With 8 bases removed from V and 0 bases from J, the gap between germline ends came to 10 bases. CDR1 is MNHEY and CDR2 is SVGAGI in the germline V gene. CDR3 amino acids: CASRGQMNTEAFF. In DNA form, the CDR3 reads TGTGCCAGCCGGGGACAAATGAACACTGAAGCTTTCTTT.

The chain has TRBV6-5 and TRBJ1-5; TRBD1 is a possible D gene (5 bases). Trimming removed 8 bases from V and 0 bases from J, with 14 bases in between. CDR1 is MNHEY and CDR2 is SVGAGI in the germline V gene. This CDR3 contains 15 residues. In DNA form, the CDR3 reads TGTGCCAGCTGGGGGAGGGGTGATAGCAATCAGCCCCAGCATTTT. This sequence encodes CASWGRGDSNQPQHF.

V gene TRBV5-1 combines with J gene TRBJ2-1; 9 bases agree with TRBD2. The V segment lost 0 bases and the J segment 7 bases; nucleotides outside the gene matches: 5. The CDR3 has 15 amino acids. Germline V gene lookup returns CDR1 SGHRS and CDR2 YFSETQ. The CDR3, as DNA: TGCGCCAGCAGCTTGGTGTTAGCGGGAGAGAATGAGCAGTTCTTC. Translation: CASSLVLAGENEQFF.

The chain links TRBV10-3 to TRBJ2-5; D is possibly TRBD1 (5 bases). Trimming removed 2 bases from V and 4 bases from J, with 11 bases in between. This CDR3 has 14 amino acids. Germline V gene data show CDR1 as ENHRY and CDR2 as SYGVKD. The CDR3 region has the DNA TGTGCCATCAGTGAGCCTACCACAGGAGAGACCCAGTACTTC. Its translation: CAISEPTTGETQYF.

The chain couples TRBV2 to TRBJ2-1, with D maybe TRBD2 (5 bases). Trimming removed 8 bases at V and 10 bases at J, with 15 bases between. The germline gives CDR1 SNHLY, CDR2 FYNNEI. The CDR3 contains 12 residues. The CDR3 coding sequence is TGTGCCAGCCTAAGGACCCGACTAGAGCAGTTCTTC. It codes for CASLRTRLEQFF.

This clone was seen a single time. V is TRBV11-3 and J is TRBJ2-5, with 11 bases aligning to TRBD2. CDR3 length: 16 residues. The V gene's germline CDR1 is SGHNT and CDR2 YENEEA. Trimming cost V 1 base and J 7 bases; bases outside gene matches: 8. The CDR3 spells CASSLGLAGGLRTQYF. The CDR3 coding sequence is TGTGCCAGCAGCTTAGGCCTAGCGGGAGGTCTGCGGACCCAGTACTTC.

This clone appeared a few times. This chain connects TRBV29-1 to TRBJ2-1; 9 nucleotides match TRBD1. Trimming removed 3 bases from V and 4 bases from J; junction bases left unmatched: 7. CDR3 length: 15 residues. Looked up from germline, CDR1 is SQVTM and CDR2 is ANQGSEA. The CDR3 bases are TGCAGCGTTGATGGCGGACAGGGGCTATACAATGAGCAGTTCTTC. As protein: CSVDGGQGLYNEQFF.

The genes are TRBV5-1 and TRBJ2-2, with TRBD2 identical over 9 bases. V shed 4 bases, J shed 8 bases, and the junction held 9 bases outside the gene matches. This CDR3 is 15 amino acids long. The germline V gene has CDR1 SGHRS and CDR2 YFSETQ. As DNA, the CDR3 is TGCGCCAGCAGCCTCCGAGCGGGAGGCGGAGGGGAGCTGTTTTTT. Amino acid sequence: CASSLRAGGGGELFF.

The chain joins TRBV9 to TRBJ1-1; D might be TRBD1 (5 bases). CDR1 is SGDLS and CDR2 is YYNGEE in the germline V gene. The CDR3 loop spans 14 amino acids. Trimming pared 4 bases from V and 1 base from J, leaving 11 bases between. CDR3 DNA sequence: TGTGCCAGCAGCATAGGGGCCGAGAACACTGAAGCTTTCTTT. It yields the protein CASSIGAENTEAFF. Variable domain in full (rest from reference TRBV9 and TRBJ1-1): DSGVTQTPKHLITATGQRVTLRCSPRSGDLSVYWYQQSLDQGLQFLIQYYNGEERAKGNILERFSAQQFPDLHSELNLSSLELGDSALYFCASSIGAENTEAFFGQGTRLTVV.

This rearrangement joins TRBV19 to TRBJ1-1; 7 bases are a match to TRBD1. Trimming removed 5 bases from V and 1 base from J; junction bases left unmatched: 13. This CDR3 contains 17 residues. The germline V gene has CDR1 LNHDA and CDR2 SQIVND (reference sequence). CDR3 in amino acids: CASSRRLTGDSNTEAFF. The CDR3, as DNA: TGTGCCAGTAGTCGCAGATTAACAGGGGATTCGAACACTGAAGCTTTCTTT.

The rearrangement uses TRBV5-5 and TRBJ2-3; possibly TRBD2 for D (6 bases). There are 14 residues in the CDR3. The V end was cut by 4 bases, the J end by 1 base, with 10 bases between. From germline, CDR1 is SGHKS and CDR2 YYEKEE (reference sequence). For the CDR3, the DNA is TGTGCCAGCAGCACGGGACTCGGCACAGATACGCAGTATTTT. This sequence encodes CASSTGLGTDTQYF.

The chain has TRBV6-1 and TRBJ2-3; the D is unclear. The CDR3 extends over 13 amino acids. The germline CDR1 and CDR2 sequences are MNHNS and SASEGT. Trimming cost V 2 bases and J 2 bases, with 5 bases left between them. CDR3 coding DNA: TGTGCCAGCAGTGAAACAGACACAGATACGCAGTATTTT. Amino acid sequence: CASSETDTDTQYF.

The gene calls are TRBV13 and TRBJ2-1; D is uncertain. Trimming shortened V by 4 bases and J by 7 bases, and 5 bases separated the two germline ends. The CDR3 has 11 residues. Per the germline V gene, CDR1 is PRHDT and CDR2 is FYEKMQ (reference sequence). The CDR3 nucleotides read TGTGCCAGCAGCTGGGCTAATGAGCAGTTCTTC. Protein sequence: CASSWANEQFF.

This chain connects TRBV5-3 to TRBJ1-2; no definite D call. TRBV5-3 is identified as an open reading frame with a role that is uncertain. CDR3 length: 12 residues. Trimming pared 0 bases from V and 10 bases from J, leaving 10 bases between. CDR3 nucleotide sequence: TGTGCCAGAAGCTTGGGGGAGGGTCACTACACCTTC. Protein sequence: CARSLGEGHYTF.

The chain uses TRBV10-3 and TRBJ2-3; D might be TRBD2 (6 bases). The CDR3 has 16 residues. V dropped 2 bases and J dropped 1 base, with 13 bases sitting between them. Germline assignment: CDR1 ENHRY and CDR2 SYGVKD. The CDR3 region has the DNA TGTGCCATCAGTGAGGACGTAGCGGACCGCACAGATACGCAGTATTTT. Residues: CAISEDVADRTDTQYF.

This chain joins TRBV6-1 and TRBJ2-7; 10 positions agree with TRBD1. CDR3 length: 16 amino acids. Unmatched junction bases numbered 6, after V lost 4 bases and J lost 0 bases. CDR1 is MNHNS, CDR2 SASEGT, per germline. CDR3 loop: CASSGGQGITSYEQYV. CDR3 coding DNA: TGTGCCAGCAGTGGGGGACAGGGGATAACCTCCTACGAGCAGTACGTC.

The chain couples TRBV4-2 to TRBJ1-2; perhaps TRBD1 as D (6 bases). The germline V gene encodes CDR1 LGHNA and CDR2 YNFKEQ. The CDR3 is 14 residues long. V shed 1 base and J shed 5 bases, with 11 bases lying between them. The CDR3 loop reads CASSQGAQGYGYTF. The CDR3, as DNA: TGTGCCAGCAGCCAAGGAGCCCAGGGGTATGGCTACACCTTC.

This clone was picked up one time. The rearrangement links TRBV6-5 to TRBJ1-2, with D perhaps TRBD1 (6 bases). V shed 3 bases and J shed 2 bases, with 10 bases lying between them. Per the germline V gene, CDR1 is MNHEY and CDR2 is SVGAGI. This CDR3 is built from 14 residues. The CDR3 spells CASSYRQANYGYTF. The CDR3 DNA reads as TGTGCCAGCAGTTATCGACAGGCCAACTATGGCTACACCTTC.

The chain is built from TRBV6-4 and TRBJ1-1; D may be TRBD1 (6 bases). The CDR3 sequence is 14 residues long. CDR1 and CDR2 from the germline V gene are MRHNA and SNTAGT. The V and J ends lost 5 bases and 1 base respectively, with 11 bases between them. CDR3: CASSSTQGNTEAFF. The CDR3 nucleotides read TGTGCCAGCAGTTCTACACAGGGGAACACTGAAGCTTTCTTT.

This clone was detected a few times. The rearrangement uses TRBV6-1 and TRBJ2-5; D is perhaps TRBD1 (5 bases). Germline CDR1 is MNHNS and CDR2 is SASEGT. The CDR3 sequence is 14 residues long. Trimming pared 1 base from V and 9 bases from J, leaving 15 bases between. In nucleotides, the CDR3 is TGTGCCAGCAGTGAAGAGGCAGGGCGTGGGGCCCAGTACTTC. Translation gives CASSEEAGRGAQYF.

There are a few counts of this clone. V usage is TRBV6-1 and J usage is TRBJ1-2; D is perhaps TRBD1 (5 bases). Trimming cost V 0 bases and J 10 bases, with 9 bases left between them. The CDR3 is made up of 12 amino acids. The germline gives CDR1 MNHNS, CDR2 SASEGT. The CDR3 DNA sequence: TGTGCCAGCAGTGAAGCGGAGGGGACCTACACCTTC. As protein: CASSEAEGTYTF.

The V and J genes are TRBV9 and TRBJ2-1; 7 positions match TRBD1. The V and J ends lost 0 bases and 5 bases, in that order; junction bases with no gene match: 2. CDR1 is SGDLS, CDR2 YYNGEE, per germline. This CDR3 has 14 residues. CDR3 sequence reads: CASSVVGQNNEQFF. For the CDR3, the DNA is TGTGCCAGCAGCGTAGTGGGACAGAACAATGAGCAGTTCTTC.

In regard to this clone: Other DNA sequences in this specimen translate into the identical CDR3. The V and J genes are TRBV19 and TRBJ1-1; no clear D. The CDR3 has 13 amino acids. Trimming pared 5 bases from V and 2 bases from J, leaving 9 bases between. From germline, CDR1 is LNHDA and CDR2 SQIVND (reference sequence). CDR3 sequence: CASSPTPNTEAFF. The CDR3 region has the DNA TGTGCCAGTAGTCCAACACCAAACACTGAAGCTTTCTTT.